This entry lists 30 T cell receptor beta chains sequenced from one sample in a study of response to subunit inactivated influenza vaccine. Via MiXCR, TCRdb re-called the RT-PCR reads, giving one row per CDR3 protein. The data contain more than 700,000 distinct CDR3 sequences, about 20% of them singletons. The sequenced sample was PBMCs from blood, obtained less than 6 days after vaccination. Receptors were obtained from a man aged 45-65 years who received an inactivated influenza vaccine.

This clonotype has ten or more counts. The chain carries TRBV12-3 or TRBV12-4 and TRBJ2-5; D remains unclear. V lost 5 bases, J lost 7 bases, and 8 bases lay in between. The CDR3 spans 11 residues. CDR3 in amino acids: CASSTAGTQYF. For the CDR3, the DNA is TGTGCCAGCAGTACCGCAGGGACCCAGTACTTC.

CDR3: CASRVDRGRSDEQFF. The CDR3 nucleotides are TGCGCCAGCAGAGTGGACAGGGGCCGGTCGGATGAGCAGTTCTTC. V gene TRBV5-1 combines with J gene TRBJ2-1; 9 positions match TRBD1. The CDR3 spans 15 residues. J lost 8 bases, V lost 5 bases, and 11 bases had no gene match. From germline, CDR1 is SGHRS and CDR2 YFSETQ.

V and J are TRBV20-1 and TRBJ2-1; D uncertain. Trimming shortened V by 3 bases and J by 6 bases, and 3 bases separated the two germline ends. The CDR3 is 10 residues long. CDR1 and CDR2 from the germline V gene are DFQATT and SNEGSKA (reference sequence). CDR3 in amino acids: CSARRNEQFF. CDR3 nucleotides: TGCAGTGCTAGGCGCAATGAGCAGTTCTTC.

This clonotype was observed a handful of times. The genes are TRBV12-3 or TRBV12-4 and TRBJ2-2; D is undetermined. The CDR3 is 16 amino acids. Trimming took 6 bases from V and 5 from J, leaving 19 bases between them. The DNA for the CDR3 is TGTGCCAGCAGCCCCCTCGCTAATCCAGGAACCGGGGAGCTGTTTTTT. Translating it yields CASSPLANPGTGELFF.

The sample holds a few counts of this clonotype. J is TRBJ2-2 and V is TRBV28, with D unclear. The CDR3 extends over 13 amino acids. Germline CDR1 reads MDHEN; CDR2 reads SYDVKM. Deletions cut 8 bases from V and 4 bases from J, with 11 bases between. The CDR3 region is CASRSGVTGELFF. CDR3 sequence (DNA): TGTGCCAGCCGCTCGGGTGTCACCGGGGAGCTGTTTTTT.

This clonotype was counted only a few times. The genes are TRBV20-1 and TRBJ2-5; the match to TRBD2 covers 9 bases. CDR1 is DFQATT and CDR2 is SNEGSKA in the germline V gene (reference sequence). CDR3 length: 15 amino acids. Losses at the gene ends were 1 base for V and 5 bases for J; bases not matched to a gene: 8. The CDR3 loop reads CSARVASGNWETQYF. DNA of the CDR3: TGCAGTGCTAGAGTAGCTAGCGGGAATTGGGAGACCCAGTACTTC.

This clonotype has only a few counts. The rearrangement uses TRBV12-3 or TRBV12-4 and TRBJ2-7, with TRBD2 matching over 10 bases. The junction had 7 bases not matched to a gene; V was cut back by 6 bases and J by 5 bases. The CDR3 runs to 14 residues. The CDR3 sequence: CASSYTSGINEQYF. The CDR3 DNA reads TGTGCCAGCAGCTATACTAGCGGGATCAACGAGCAGTACTTC.

This clonotype was picked up a small number of times. The chain combines TRBV6-6 with TRBJ2-7; maybe TRBD2 (5 bases). V gave up 2 bases and J gave up 6 bases, with 11 bases separating them. The CDR3 is made up of 13 amino acids. Germline-derived CDR1 and CDR2 are MNHNY and SVGAGI (reference sequence). The CDR3 here is CASSYLAFSEQYF. CDR3 DNA: TGTGCCAGCAGTTACCTAGCTTTCTCCGAGCAGTACTTC.

The chain's CDR3 is CSASRQGHEQYF. The DNA of the CDR3 is TGCAGTGCTAGCCGACAGGGCCACGAGCAGTACTTC. The J gene is TRBJ2-7, the V gene TRBV20-1, with TRBD1 matching over 7 bases. Germline V lookup: CDR1 DFQATT, CDR2 SNEGSKA (reference sequence). V shed 3 bases, J shed 5 bases, and the junction held 4 bases outside the gene matches. There are 12 residues in the CDR3.

At least ten counts were recorded for this clonotype. At one end, the junction sequence differs from germline, possibly due to a read error. The CDR3 region is CASSQDGYEQYF. CDR3 DNA: TGTGCCAGCAGTCAGGATGGCTACGAGCAGTACTTC. The chain is built from TRBV4-3 and TRBJ2-7, with D unclear. The CDR3 extends over 12 amino acids. In germline, CDR1 is LGHNA, CDR2 YSLEER.

This clonotype has only a few counts. The chain is built from TRBV10-3 and TRBJ2-2, with 9 bases matching TRBD2. The CDR3 spans 15 residues. The trim removed 6 bases at V and 1 base at J, leaving 3 bases unmatched. Germline V lookup: CDR1 ENHRY, CDR2 SYGVKD. CDR3 coding DNA: TGTGCCATCAGCCTTAGCGGGAGGAACACCGGGGAGCTGTTTTTT. Its protein is CAISLSGRNTGELFF.

The chain carries TRBV5-5 and TRBJ2-6; D is unclear. With 0 bases removed from V and 4 bases from J, the gap between germline ends came to 8 bases. CDR3 length equals 15 residues. Germline V lookup: CDR1 SGHKS, CDR2 YYEKEE (reference sequence). CDR3: CASSLGVAGANVLTF. CDR3 sequence (DNA): TGTGCCAGCAGCTTGGGGGTAGCAGGGGCCAACGTCCTGACTTTC.

This clonotype was counted only a few times. The CDR3 is CASSYSGQTNTEAFF. DNA for the CDR3: TGTGCCAGCAGTTACTCGGGACAGACGAACACTGAAGCTTTCTTT. The chain couples TRBV6-5 to TRBJ1-1; 7 bases align to TRBD1. CDR3 length: 15 residues. V was pared by 0 bases and J by 1 base, with 2 bases of the junction left unmatched. Per germline, CDR1 MNHEY and CDR2 SVGAGI.

CDR3 coding DNA: TGCGCCAGCAGCCCTGACCAATACGAGCAGTACTTC. Its translation is CASSPDQYEQYF. The chain carries TRBV5-1 and TRBJ2-7; D not resolved. V was shortened by 4 bases and J by 4 bases, with 9 bases between the two germline ends. CDR3 length: 12 residues. Germline CDR1 reads SGHRS; CDR2 reads YFSETQ. The whole variable domain, remainder taken from reference TRBV5-1 and TRBJ2-7, is KAGVTQTPRYLIKTRGQQVTLSCSPISGHRSVSWYQQTPGQGLQFLFEYFSETQRNKGNFPGRFSGRQFSNSRSEMNVSTLELGDSALYLCASSPDQYEQYFGPGTRLTVT.

A few counts support this clonotype. The chain joins TRBV29-1 to TRBJ1-3, with 8 bases identical to TRBD1. V gave up 5 bases and J gave up 0 bases; unmatched junction bases: 3. Germline CDR1 and CDR2: SQVTM and ANQGSEA. The CDR3 loop spans 14 amino acids. The CDR3: CSVTGGSSGNTIYF. CDR3 in DNA: TGCAGCGTTACAGGGGGGAGCTCTGGAAACACCATATATTTT.

This clonotype was seen only a few times. This chain connects TRBV6-1 to TRBJ2-3; D gene ambiguous. The CDR3 spans 14 residues. Germline values: CDR1 MNHNS, CDR2 SASEGT. V lost 1 base, J lost 5 bases, and 10 bases lay in between. Written as DNA, the CDR3 is TGTGCCAGCAGTGAAGTGCCTTCCGGAGATACGCAGTATTTT. Translated: CASSEVPSGDTQYF.

This chain links TRBV10-3 with TRBJ2-6; 13 bases map to TRBD2. V trimming: 5 bases; J trimming: 2 bases; junction bases outside the gene matches: 6. Germline-derived CDR1 and CDR2 are ENHRY and SYGVKD. The CDR3 totals 18 residues. The CDR3 is CAISLGTSGVPGANVLTF. For the CDR3, the DNA is TGTGCCATCAGTCTCGGGACTAGCGGGGTTCCTGGGGCCAACGTCCTGACTTTC.

The chain combines TRBV7-2 with TRBJ2-4, with D possibly TRBD1 on 6 matching bases. V was shortened by 2 bases and J by 0 bases, with 17 bases between the two germline ends. The CDR3 spans 18 residues. The germline V gene has CDR1 SGHTA and CDR2 FQGNSA. Here the CDR3 reads CASSLTRDRRLAKNIQYF. The CDR3 DNA is TGTGCCAGCAGCTTAACGAGAGACAGGCGGCTAGCCAAAAACATTCAGTACTTC.

The rearrangement joins TRBV11-2 to TRBJ2-7; tentatively, D is TRBD1 or TRBD2 (5 bases each). Germline values: CDR1 SGHAT, CDR2 FQNNGV. This CDR3 contains 18 residues. Trimming took off 2 bases at V and 4 bases at J, with 24 bases between the two ends. In DNA form, the CDR3 reads TGTGCCAGCAGCTTAAGGGGAACTCCGGGACCCTTAAGTTACGAGCAGTACTTC. It yields the protein CASSLRGTPGPLSYEQYF.

In DNA, the CDR3 is TGTGCCAGCAGCCTCCTTCTCTTGAACGGTGGCCAAGAGACCCAGTACTTC. It translates to CASSLLLLNGGQETQYF. This chain uses TRBV28 with TRBJ2-5, with D hard to call. CDR1 MDHEN and CDR2 SYDVKM come from the germline V gene. The CDR3 length is 17 residues. V was pared by 6 bases and J by 1 base, with 21 bases between. Together with reference TRBV28 and TRBJ2-5, the CDR3 gives the full variable domain: DVKVTQSSRYLVKRTGEKVFLECVQDMDHENMFWYRQDPGLGLRLIYFSYDVKMKEKGDIPEGYSVSREKKERFSLILESASTNQTSMYLCASSLLLLNGGQETQYFGPGTRLLVL.

J is TRBJ2-2 and V is TRBV6-2 or TRBV6-3; TRBD1 matches 10 bases. This CDR3 has 15 amino acids. Germline CDR1 reads MNHEY; CDR2 reads SVGEGT. Trimming removed 5 bases from V and 2 bases from J; junction bases left unmatched: 2. Here the CDR3 reads CASSRTGGNTGELFF. The DNA for the CDR3 is TGTGCCAGCAGTCGGACAGGGGGTAACACCGGGGAGCTGTTTTTT.

On this clonotype itself: No conserved phenylalanine or tryptophan ends this CDR3, so it is likely a read error. The chain has TRBV20-1 and TRBJ2-7; D not resolved. Trimming shortened V by 0 bases and J by 1 base, and 7 bases separated the two germline ends. CDR1 and CDR2 (germline): DFQATT, SNEGSKA (reference sequence). This CDR3 has 13 amino acids. The CDR3 region is CSARDGESYEQYL. CDR3 nucleotides: TGCAGTGCTAGAGATGGGGAATCCTACGAGCAGTACCTC.

This chain uses TRBV5-1 with TRBJ2-1; 12 bases agree with TRBD1. Losses at the gene ends were 7 bases for V and 7 bases for J; bases not matched to a gene: 9. Germline V gene data show CDR1 as SGHRS and CDR2 as YFSETQ. This CDR3 spans 15 amino acids. The chain's CDR3 is CASGSGQGAGNEQFF. CDR3 DNA sequence: TGCGCCAGCGGCTCGGGACAGGGGGCTGGTAATGAGCAGTTCTTC.

This clonotype occurred a few times. CDR3 sequence: CASSPAGTGRGEQYF. In DNA, the CDR3 is TGTGCCAGCAGTCCCGCCGGGACAGGGAGGGGCGAGCAGTACTTC. The chain couples TRBV28 to TRBJ2-7; 9 positions agree with TRBD1. The CDR3 has 15 amino acids. Losses at the gene ends were 5 bases for V and 6 bases for J; bases not matched to a gene: 11. CDR1 and CDR2 from the germline V gene are MDHEN and SYDVKM.

In its sample, this clonotype was seen many times. V is TRBV29-1 and J is TRBJ2-1; weak D call: TRBD2 (6 bases). Germline V lookup: CDR1 SQVTM, CDR2 ANQGSEA. This CDR3 contains 13 residues. V dropped 6 bases and J dropped 4 bases, with 13 bases sitting between them. The CDR3 DNA follows: TGCAGCGTGGGTGGGGGAGGTTACAATGAGCAGTTCTTC. Translating gives CSVGGGGYNEQFF.

In its sample, this clonotype was seen a few times. CDR3 sequence reads: CASNSENTEAFF. Written as DNA, the CDR3 is TGTGCCAGCAATAGCGAGAACACTGAAGCTTTCTTT. The chain recombines TRBV12-3 or TRBV12-4 with TRBJ1-1; no reliable D call. This CDR3 region has 12 residues. V shed 7 bases and J shed 1 base, with 7 bases lying between them.

The chain joins TRBV7-2 to TRBJ2-1; D may be TRBD2 (5 bases). V lost 7 bases and J lost 0, with 16 bases in between. Germline V gene sequence: CDR1 SGHTA, CDR2 FQGNSA. The CDR3 spans 16 residues. Written as DNA, the CDR3 is TGTGCCAGCACCTCGTCGCGGGTTAGCTCCTACAATGAGCAGTTCTTC. Residues: CASTSSRVSSYNEQFF.

In its sample, this clonotype was seen a few times. This chain links TRBV4-2 with TRBJ2-2; 11 bases are shared with TRBD2. The CDR3 length is 16 residues. J lost 5 bases, V lost 3 bases, and 5 bases had no gene match. Germline assignment: CDR1 LGHNA and CDR2 YNFKEQ. This CDR3 reads CASSHSGGAWTGELFF. The CDR3 DNA reads as TGTGCCAGCAGCCATAGCGGGGGGGCCTGGACCGGGGAGCTGTTTTTT.

This clonotype was seen at least ten times. CDR3 sequence reads: CASSSSGNTEAFF. The DNA for the CDR3 is TGCGCCAGCAGCTCCTCGGGGAACACTGAAGCTTTCTTT. The V gene is TRBV5-1, the J gene TRBJ1-1; D unclear. Germline CDR1 SGHRS, CDR2 YFSETQ. The germline V and J ends were trimmed by 3 bases and 1 base, with 7 bases remaining between them. The CDR3 length is 13 residues.

The V and J genes are TRBV5-5 and TRBJ2-6, with D maybe TRBD2 (5 bases). In germline, CDR1 is SGHKS, CDR2 YYEKEE (reference sequence). The CDR3 has 15 amino acids. Trimming took off 8 bases at V and 0 bases at J, with 12 bases between the two ends. The CDR3 loop is CASRGLNSGANVLTF. DNA of the CDR3: TGTGCCAGTAGAGGGTTGAACTCTGGGGCCAACGTCCTGACTTTC.